A single sample is the source of the 5 T cell receptor beta chains below, sequenced in a study of blood T cell repertoires in COVID-19. Method: immunoSEQ multiplex PCR; TCRdb's copy keeps in-frame clones and lacks some. The sample shows 59,000 or so clones, more than 60% of them seen only once. Sequencing input: peripheral blood. The receptor source for this set is a woman aged 45 to 65 with active or convalescent COVID-19.

The genes are TRBV27 and TRBJ2-7; 8 bases map to TRBD2. This CDR3 is built from 14 residues. V lost 5 bases, J lost 3 bases, and 6 bases stayed unmatched. Germline values: CDR1 MNHEY, CDR2 SMNVEV (reference sequence). The CDR3 spells CASSISGTDYEQYF. The CDR3 bases are TGTGCCAGCAGTATTAGCGGGACGGACTACGAGCAGTACTTC.

The chain links TRBV6-5 to TRBJ1-1; a weak D match, TRBD1 (5 bases). Germline V gives CDR1 MNHEY, CDR2 SVGAGI. This CDR3 contains 15 residues. Trimming stripped 0 bases from V and 7 bases from J, with 15 bases between. CDR3 loop: CASSYSISWGGEAFF. CDR3 coding DNA: TGTGCCAGCAGTTACTCTATAAGTTGGGGCGGTGAAGCTTTCTTT.

A single count supports this clone. The rearrangement links TRBV5-1 to TRBJ2-7; 11 positions agree with TRBD1. The CDR3 consists of 15 residues. CDR1 is SGHRS, CDR2 YFSETQ, per germline. The junction had 2 bases not matched to a gene; V was cut back by 0 bases and J by 3 bases. The CDR3 sequence: CASSLGGTGGYEQYF. The CDR3 DNA is TGCGCCAGCAGCTTGGGCGGGACAGGGGGCTACGAGCAGTACTTC. The complete variable domain, with remaining parts taken from reference TRBV5-1 and TRBJ2-7, reads KAGVTQTPRYLIKTRGQQVTLSCSPISGHRSVSWYQQTPGQGLQFLFEYFSETQRNKGNFPGRFSGRQFSNSRSEMNVSTLELGDSALYLCASSLGGTGGYEQYFGPGTRLTVT.

The CDR3 protein is CASSLGAGDIYEQYF. Here the CDR3 DNA reads TGTGCCAGCAGCTTGGGAGCGGGAGACATCTACGAGCAGTACTTC. The chain is built from TRBV5-4 and TRBJ2-7; TRBD2 matches 8 bases. After removal of 0 bases from V and 3 bases from J, the junction contained 5 bases not matched to a gene. This CDR3 comprises 15 residues. Germline V gene sequence: CDR1 SGHNT, CDR2 YYREEE (reference sequence).

V gene TRBV3-1 (or the pseudogene TRBV3-2) combines with J gene TRBJ2-2, with 11 bases fitting TRBD1. The trim removed 1 base at V and 2 bases at J, leaving 0 bases unmatched. The germline V gene has CDR1 LGHDT and CDR2 YNNKEL (reference sequence). The CDR3 extends over 16 amino acids. CDR3 sequence: CASSQGTGGNTGELFF. In nucleotides, the CDR3 is TGTGCCAGCAGCCAAGGGACAGGGGGCAACACCGGGGAGCTGTTTTTT.